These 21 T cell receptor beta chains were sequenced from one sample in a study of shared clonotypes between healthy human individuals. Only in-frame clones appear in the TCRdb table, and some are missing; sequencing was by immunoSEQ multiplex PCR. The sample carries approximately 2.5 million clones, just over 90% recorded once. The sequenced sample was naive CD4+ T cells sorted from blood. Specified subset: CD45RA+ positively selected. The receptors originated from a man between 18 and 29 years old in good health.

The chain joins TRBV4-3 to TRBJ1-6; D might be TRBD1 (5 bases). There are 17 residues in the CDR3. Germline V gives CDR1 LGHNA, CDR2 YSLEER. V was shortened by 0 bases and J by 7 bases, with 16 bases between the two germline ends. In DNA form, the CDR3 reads TGCGCCAGCAGCCAAGATTGGGGTCAGGGTAGGAATTCACCCCTCCACTTT. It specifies CASSQDWGQGRNSPLHF.

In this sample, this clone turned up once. The CDR3 bases are TGTGCCAGTAGTATTGGGGCAGGGGGCGGCTCTGGGGCCAACGTCCTGACTTTC. Its protein is CASSIGAGGGSGANVLTF. V and J are TRBV19 and TRBJ2-6; 8 bases are a match to TRBD1. With V trimmed by 3 bases and J by 0 bases, 7 bases remained unmatched. In germline, CDR1 is LNHDA, CDR2 SQIVND (reference sequence). The CDR3 covers 18 residues.

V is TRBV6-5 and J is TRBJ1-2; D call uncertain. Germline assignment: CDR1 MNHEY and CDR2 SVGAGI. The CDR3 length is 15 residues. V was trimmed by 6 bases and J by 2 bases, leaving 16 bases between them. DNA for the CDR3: TGTGCCAGCAGCCCCCGAGGAGTACAGAACTATGGCTACACCTTC. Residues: CASSPRGVQNYGYTF.

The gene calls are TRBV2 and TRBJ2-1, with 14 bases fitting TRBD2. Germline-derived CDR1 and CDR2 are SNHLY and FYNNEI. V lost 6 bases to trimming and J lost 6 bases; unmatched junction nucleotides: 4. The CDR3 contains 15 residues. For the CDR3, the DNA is TGTGCCAGCAGCCCGGGACTAGCGGGGGCCAATGAGCAGTTCTTC. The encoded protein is CASSPGLAGANEQFF.

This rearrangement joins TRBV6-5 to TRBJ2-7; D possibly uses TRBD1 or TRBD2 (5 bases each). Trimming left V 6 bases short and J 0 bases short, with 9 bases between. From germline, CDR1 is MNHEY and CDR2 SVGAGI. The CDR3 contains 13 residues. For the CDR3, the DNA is TGTGCCAGCAGCCGGGACGCCTCCTACGAGCAGTACTTC. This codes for CASSRDASYEQYF.

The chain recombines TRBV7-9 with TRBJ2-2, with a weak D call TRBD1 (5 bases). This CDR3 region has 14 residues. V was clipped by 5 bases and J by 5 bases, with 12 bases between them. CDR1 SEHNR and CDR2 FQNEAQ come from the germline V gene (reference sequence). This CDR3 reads CASSPLGPTGELFF. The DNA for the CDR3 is TGTGCCAGCAGCCCCCTGGGGCCTACCGGGGAGCTGTTTTTT.

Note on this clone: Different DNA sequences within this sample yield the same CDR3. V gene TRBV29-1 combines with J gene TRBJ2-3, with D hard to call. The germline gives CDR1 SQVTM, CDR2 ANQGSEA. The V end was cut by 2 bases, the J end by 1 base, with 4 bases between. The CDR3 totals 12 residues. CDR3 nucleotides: TGCAGCGTTGAATCGGGCACAGATACGCAGTATTTT. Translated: CSVESGTDTQYF.

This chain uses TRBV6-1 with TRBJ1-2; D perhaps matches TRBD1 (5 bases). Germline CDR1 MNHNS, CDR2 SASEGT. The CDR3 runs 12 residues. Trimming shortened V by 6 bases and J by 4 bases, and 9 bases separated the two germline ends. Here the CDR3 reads CASSNQGYGYTF. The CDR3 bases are TGTGCCAGCAGCAACCAGGGCTATGGCTACACCTTC.

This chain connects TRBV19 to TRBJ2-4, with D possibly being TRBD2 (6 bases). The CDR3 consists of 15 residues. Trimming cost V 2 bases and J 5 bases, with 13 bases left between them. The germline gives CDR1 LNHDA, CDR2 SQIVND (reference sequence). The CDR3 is CASSIYGGRENIQYF. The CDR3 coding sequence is TGTGCCAGTAGTATATACGGGGGTCGGGAAAACATTCAGTACTTC. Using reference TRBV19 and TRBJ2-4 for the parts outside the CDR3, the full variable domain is DGGITQSPKYLFRKEGQNVTLSCEQNLNHDAMYWYRQDPGQGLRLIYYSQIVNDFQKGDIAEGYSVSREKKESFPLTVTSAQKNPTAFYLCASSIYGGRENIQYFGAGTRLSVL.

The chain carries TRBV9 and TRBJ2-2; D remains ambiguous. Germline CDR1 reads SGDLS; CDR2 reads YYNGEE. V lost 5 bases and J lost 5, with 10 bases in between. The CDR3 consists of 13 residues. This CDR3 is CASSKAATGELFF. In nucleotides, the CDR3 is TGTGCCAGCAGTAAGGCCGCTACCGGGGAGCTGTTTTTT.

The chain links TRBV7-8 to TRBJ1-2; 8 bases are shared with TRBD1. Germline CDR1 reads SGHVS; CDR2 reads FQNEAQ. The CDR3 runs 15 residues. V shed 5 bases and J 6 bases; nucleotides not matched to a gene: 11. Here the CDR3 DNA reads TGTGCCAGCAGCCACGACGGACAGGGAAGCGATGGCTACACCTTC. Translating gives CASSHDGQGSDGYTF.

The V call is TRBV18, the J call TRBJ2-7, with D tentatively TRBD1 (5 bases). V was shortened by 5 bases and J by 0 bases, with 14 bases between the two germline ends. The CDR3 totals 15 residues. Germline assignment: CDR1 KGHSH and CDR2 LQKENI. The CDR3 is CASSDSRGVSYEQYF. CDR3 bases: TGTGCCAGCTCAGACAGTAGGGGTGTCTCCTACGAGCAGTACTTC.

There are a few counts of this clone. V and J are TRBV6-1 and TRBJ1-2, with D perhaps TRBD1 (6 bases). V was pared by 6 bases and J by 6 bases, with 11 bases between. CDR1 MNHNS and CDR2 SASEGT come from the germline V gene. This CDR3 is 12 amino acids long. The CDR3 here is CASSRQADGYTF. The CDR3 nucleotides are TGTGCCAGCAGCAGACAGGCGGATGGCTACACCTTC.

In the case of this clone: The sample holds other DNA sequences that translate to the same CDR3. The CDR3 DNA follows: TGCAGCGGACGGGACAGCACAGATACGCAGTATTTT. This gives the protein CSGRDSTDTQYF. This rearrangement joins TRBV29-1 to TRBJ2-3; possibly TRBD1 or TRBD2 for D (5 bases each). The V gene lost 7 bases and the J gene lost 0 bases, with 8 bases spanning the gap. The CDR3 contains 12 residues. CDR1 and CDR2 (germline): SQVTM, ANQGSEA.

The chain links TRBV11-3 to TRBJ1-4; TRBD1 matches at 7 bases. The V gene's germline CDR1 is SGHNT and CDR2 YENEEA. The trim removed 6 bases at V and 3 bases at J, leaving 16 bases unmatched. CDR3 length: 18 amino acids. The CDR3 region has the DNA TGTGCCAGCAGTCGACCCCGACAGGGACGTACTCCTAATGAAAAACTGTTTTTT. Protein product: CASSRPRQGRTPNEKLFF.

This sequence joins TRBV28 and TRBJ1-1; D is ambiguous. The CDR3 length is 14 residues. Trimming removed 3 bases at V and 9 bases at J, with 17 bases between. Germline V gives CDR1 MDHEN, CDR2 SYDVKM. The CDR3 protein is CASSLADVGPKAFF. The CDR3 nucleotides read TGTGCCAGCAGTTTGGCCGATGTAGGACCCAAAGCTTTCTTT.

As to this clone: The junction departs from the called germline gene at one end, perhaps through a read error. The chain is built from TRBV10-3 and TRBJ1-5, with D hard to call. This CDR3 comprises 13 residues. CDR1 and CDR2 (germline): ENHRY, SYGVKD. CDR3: CASSETGGQPQHF. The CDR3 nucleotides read TGTGCCAGCAGTGAAACCGGAGGACAGCCCCAGCATTTT.

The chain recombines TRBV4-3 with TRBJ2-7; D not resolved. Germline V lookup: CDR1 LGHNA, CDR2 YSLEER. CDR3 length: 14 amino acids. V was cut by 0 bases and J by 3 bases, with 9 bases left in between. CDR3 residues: CASSQDLLGYEQYF. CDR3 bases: TGCGCCAGCAGCCAAGACTTGCTGGGCTACGAGCAGTACTTC.

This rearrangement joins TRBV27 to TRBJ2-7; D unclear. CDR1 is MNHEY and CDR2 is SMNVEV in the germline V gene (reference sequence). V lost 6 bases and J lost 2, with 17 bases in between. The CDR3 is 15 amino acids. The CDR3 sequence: CASSSNEIGTYEQYF. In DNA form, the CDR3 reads TGTGCCAGCAGCTCAAACGAAATTGGAACCTACGAGCAGTACTTC.

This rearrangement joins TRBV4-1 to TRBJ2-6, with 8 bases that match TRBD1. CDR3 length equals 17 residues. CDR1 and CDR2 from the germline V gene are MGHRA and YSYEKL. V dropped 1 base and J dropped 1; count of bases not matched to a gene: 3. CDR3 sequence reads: CASSQGTGLSGANVLTF. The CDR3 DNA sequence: TGCGCCAGCAGCCAAGGGACAGGGCTATCTGGGGCCAACGTCCTGACTTTC.

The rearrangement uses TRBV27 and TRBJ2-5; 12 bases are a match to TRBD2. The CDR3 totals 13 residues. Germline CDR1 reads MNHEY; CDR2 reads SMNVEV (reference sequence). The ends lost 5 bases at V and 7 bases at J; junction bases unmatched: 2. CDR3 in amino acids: CASSQTSGGTQYF. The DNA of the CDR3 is TGTGCCAGCAGTCAGACTAGCGGGGGGACCCAGTACTTC.